The rows below give T cell receptor beta chains drawn from one sample of a study of T cells in Graves' hyperthyroidism and ophthalmopathy. From the multiplex PCR reads, TCRdb called clonotypes with MiXCR, one entry per CDR3 protein. The table has a few hundred thousand distinct CDR3 sequences, more than 14% seen once. Sequencing input: blood. These receptors came from a woman aged 30 to 39 with Graves' ophthalmopathy. The CDR3 runs from the conserved cysteine through the conserved F or W. Fields, in order: clone size, J gene, V gene, D gene, CDR3 protein, CDR3 DNA. The D gene is left open where the match is weak. Clone size is shown for a subset of rows, as once, few, many or a class of expanded clone.

clone_size: .; j_call: TRBJ1-2; v_call: TRBV6-2/TRBV6-3; d_call: .; cdr3_aa: CASRNLDGYTF; cdr3_nt: TGTGCCAGCAGAAATCTCGATGGCTACACCTTC
clone_size: .; j_call: TRBJ1-6; v_call: TRBV20-1; d_call: TRBD1; cdr3_aa: CSARDPGQGINSPLHF; cdr3_nt: TGCAGTGCTAGAGACCCCGGACAGGGGATTAATTCACCCCTCCACTTT
clone_size: many; j_call: TRBJ1-2; v_call: TRBV15; d_call: .; cdr3_aa: CATSRDDRKKFPNYGYTF; cdr3_nt: TGTGCCACCAGCAGAGATGACAGGAAAAAATTTCCTAACTATGGCTACACCTTC
clone_size: many; j_call: TRBJ1-5; v_call: TRBV6-2/TRBV6-3; d_call: .; cdr3_aa: CASSYLSSNQPQHF; cdr3_nt: TGTGCCAGCAGTTACCTGTCCAGCAATCAGCCCCAGCATTTT
clone_size: .; j_call: TRBJ1-2; v_call: TRBV9; d_call: TRBD1; cdr3_aa: CASTPSPPGQPPWGYTF; cdr3_nt: TGTGCCAGCACCCCATCACCACCGGGACAGCCACCCTGGGGCTACACCTTC
clone_size: .; j_call: TRBJ2-2; v_call: TRBV5-1; d_call: .; cdr3_aa: CASSLSGGNTGELFF; cdr3_nt: TGCGCCAGCAGCTTGTCCGGGGGGAACACCGGGGAGCTGTTTTTT
clone_size: few; j_call: TRBJ2-1; v_call: TRBV20-1; d_call: TRBD2; cdr3_aa: CSALGGLAGYNEQFF; cdr3_nt: TGCAGTGCCCTAGGGGGGCTAGCGGGATACAATGAGCAGTTCTTC
clone_size: many; j_call: TRBJ2-7; v_call: TRBV6-6; d_call: TRBD1; cdr3_aa: CASSYSPGQGYEQYF; cdr3_nt: TGTGCCAGCAGTTACTCTCCGGGACAGGGATACGAGCAGTACTTC
clone_size: many; j_call: TRBJ1-5; v_call: TRBV5-1; d_call: .; cdr3_aa: CASSPGNRASNQPQHF; cdr3_nt: TGCGCCAGCAGCCCTGGGAATAGGGCGAGCAATCAGCCCCAGCATTTT
clone_size: .; j_call: TRBJ1-2; v_call: TRBV6-2/TRBV6-3; d_call: TRBD1; cdr3_aa: CASSYSIRYRGYGYTF; cdr3_nt: TGTGCCAGCAGTTACTCGATACGATACAGGGGATATGGCTACACCTTC
clone_size: .; j_call: TRBJ2-6; v_call: TRBV4-1; d_call: .; cdr3_aa: CASSQKDRRIGANVLTF; cdr3_nt: TGCGCCAGCAGCCAAAAGGACCGCCGTATAGGGGCCAACGTCCTGACTTTC
clone_size: many; j_call: TRBJ2-7; v_call: TRBV20-1; d_call: TRBD1; cdr3_aa: CSARTGGPYEQYF; cdr3_nt: TGCAGTGCTCGGACAGGGGGGCCCTACGAGCAGTACTTC
clone_size: many; j_call: TRBJ1-1; v_call: TRBV7-8; d_call: TRBD1; cdr3_aa: CASTRDRIMNTEAFF; cdr3_nt: TGTGCCAGCACCAGGGACAGGATCATGAACACTGAAGCTTTCTTT
clone_size: many; j_call: TRBJ2-3; v_call: TRBV5-6; d_call: TRBD2; cdr3_aa: CASSRWGGSTDTQYF; cdr3_nt: TGTGCCAGCAGCAGATGGGGGGGTAGCACAGATACGCAGTATTTT
clone_size: many; j_call: TRBJ2-7; v_call: TRBV28; d_call: TRBD1; cdr3_aa: CASSLGDRGVYEQYF; cdr3_nt: TGTGCCAGCAGTTTAGGGGACAGGGGGGTTTACGAGCAGTACTTC
clone_size: many; j_call: TRBJ2-6; v_call: TRBV12-3/TRBV12-4; d_call: .; cdr3_aa: CASSSGHSSGANVLTF; cdr3_nt: TGTGCCAGCAGTTCGGGACATAGCTCTGGGGCCAACGTCCTGACTTTC
clone_size: .; j_call: TRBJ2-5; v_call: TRBV3-1; d_call: TRBD2; cdr3_aa: CASEVAGGRVLETQYF; cdr3_nt: TGTGCCAGCGAAGTAGCGGGGGGGCGGGTACTAGAGACCCAGTACTTC
clone_size: many; j_call: TRBJ2-7; v_call: TRBV20-1; d_call: .; cdr3_aa: CSASPGPSEQYF; cdr3_nt: TGCAGTGCTAGCCCGGGACCTAGCGAGCAGTACTTC
clone_size: many; j_call: TRBJ1-5; v_call: TRBV24-1; d_call: .; cdr3_aa: CATSDLFWFRVYSNQPQHF; cdr3_nt: TGTGCCACCAGTGATTTGTTTTGGTTCAGGGTCTATAGCAATCAGCCCCAGCATTTT
clone_size: .; j_call: TRBJ1-1; v_call: TRBV7-2; d_call: TRBD1; cdr3_aa: CASSLDRGTGTEAFF; cdr3_nt: TGTGCCAGCAGCTTAGACAGGGGGACTGGCACTGAAGCTTTCTTT
clone_size: few; j_call: TRBJ2-2; v_call: TRBV3-1; d_call: .; cdr3_aa: CASSQATGAGELFF; cdr3_nt: TGTGCCAGCAGCCAAGCGACAGGAGCCGGGGAGCTGTTTTTT
clone_size: many; j_call: TRBJ2-7; v_call: TRBV13; d_call: TRBD1; cdr3_aa: CASSGGTGGMGYEQYF; cdr3_nt: TGTGCCAGCAGCGGCGGGACAGGGGGCATGGGGTACGAGCAGTACTTC
clone_size: .; j_call: TRBJ2-3; v_call: TRBV11-2; d_call: .; cdr3_aa: CASSLVGGGPSDTQYF; cdr3_nt: TGTGCCAGCAGCTTAGTAGGGGGGGGCCCGTCAGATACGCAGTATTTT
clone_size: many; j_call: TRBJ2-5; v_call: TRBV28; d_call: TRBD2; cdr3_aa: CASSLLAGQSTIQETQYF; cdr3_nt: TGTGCCAGCAGTTTACTAGCGGGGCAATCTACAATTCAAGAGACCCAGTACTTC
clone_size: many; j_call: TRBJ2-5; v_call: TRBV3-1; d_call: TRBD2; cdr3_aa: CASSHEIAGPRVTQYF; cdr3_nt: TGTGCCAGCAGCCACGAAATAGCGGGGCCGCGGGTGACCCAGTACTTC
clone_size: few; j_call: TRBJ2-2; v_call: TRBV3-1; d_call: .; cdr3_aa: CASSQVPGVLSGELFF; cdr3_nt: TGTGCCAGCAGCCAAGTGCCAGGCGTCTTGAGCGGGGAGCTGTTTTTT
clone_size: .; j_call: TRBJ1-4; v_call: TRBV9; d_call: .; cdr3_aa: CASSVGDPTNEKLFF; cdr3_nt: TGTGCCAGCAGCGTAGGAGATCCAACTAATGAAAAACTGTTTTTT
clone_size: many; j_call: TRBJ1-5; v_call: TRBV20-1; d_call: .; cdr3_aa: CSAGGQPYSNQPQHF; cdr3_nt: TGCAGTGCTGGAGGACAGCCATATAGCAATCAGCCCCAGCATTTT
clone_size: many; j_call: TRBJ1-4; v_call: TRBV20-1; d_call: .; cdr3_aa: CSATPGTLNEKLFF; cdr3_nt: TGCAGTGCCACCCCAGGGACACTGAATGAAAAACTGTTTTTT
clone_size: many; j_call: TRBJ2-5; v_call: TRBV28; d_call: TRBD2; cdr3_aa: CASSSLAGGGETQYF; cdr3_nt: TGTGCCAGCAGTTCCCTAGCGGGAGGGGGGGAGACCCAGTACTTC
clone_size: many; j_call: TRBJ2-1; v_call: TRBV24-1; d_call: .; cdr3_aa: CATSAPTSSSDEQFF; cdr3_nt: TGTGCCACCAGTGCACCGACTTCCAGCAGCGATGAGCAGTTCTTC
clone_size: few; j_call: TRBJ1-5; v_call: TRBV4-1; d_call: TRBD1; cdr3_aa: CASSQDLEGTGVGNQPQHF; cdr3_nt: TGCGCCAGCAGCCAAGATCTTGAAGGGACAGGGGTCGGCAATCAGCCCCAGCATTTT
clone_size: .; j_call: TRBJ1-4; v_call: TRBV18; d_call: TRBD1; cdr3_aa: CASSLGQLGTNEKLFF; cdr3_nt: TGTGCCAGCTCACTGGGACAGCTGGGGACTAATGAAAAACTGTTTTTT
clone_size: few; j_call: TRBJ2-2; v_call: TRBV24-1; d_call: .; cdr3_aa: CATSEAAGSELFF; cdr3_nt: TGTGCCACCAGTGAGGCCGCGGGGTCGGAGCTGTTTTTT
clone_size: many; j_call: TRBJ2-3; v_call: TRBV10-1; d_call: .; cdr3_aa: CASSEGFGSHPTDTQYF; cdr3_nt: TGCGCCAGCAGTGAGGGGTTCGGCAGTCACCCGACAGATACGCAGTATTTT
clone_size: many; j_call: TRBJ2-1; v_call: TRBV11-2; d_call: .; cdr3_aa: CASRLGQADNNEQFF; cdr3_nt: TGTGCCAGCAGACTAGGCCAGGCAGACAACAATGAGCAGTTCTTC
clone_size: few; j_call: TRBJ1-1; v_call: TRBV6-4; d_call: TRBD1; cdr3_aa: CASSLDRATEAFF; cdr3_nt: TGTGCCAGCAGCCTGGACAGGGCGACTGAAGCTTTCTTT
clone_size: .; j_call: TRBJ2-1; v_call: TRBV28; d_call: .; cdr3_aa: CASSFSTFSSYNEQFF; cdr3_nt: TGTGCCAGCAGTTTCTCTACCTTTAGCTCCTACAATGAGCAGTTCTTC
clone_size: many; j_call: TRBJ2-7; v_call: TRBV28; d_call: .; cdr3_aa: CASSLEGSGYEQYF; cdr3_nt: TGTGCCAGCAGTTTAGAGGGTTCAGGCTACGAGCAGTACTTC
clone_size: .; j_call: TRBJ2-2; v_call: TRBV29-1; d_call: TRBD2; cdr3_aa: CSFRTSGGTGELFF; cdr3_nt: TGCAGCTTTCGGACTAGCGGGGGGACCGGGGAGCTGTTTTTT
clone_size: .; j_call: TRBJ2-3; v_call: TRBV29-1; d_call: .; cdr3_aa: CSVGRGGGALLDTQYF; cdr3_nt: TGCAGCGTCGGAAGGGGGGGGGGGGCCCTATTAGATACGCAGTATTTT
clone_size: many; j_call: TRBJ1-2; v_call: TRBV3-1; d_call: TRBD1; cdr3_aa: CASSRGQGLGYTF; cdr3_nt: TGTGCCAGCAGCCGCGGACAGGGACTTGGCTACACCTTC
clone_size: many; j_call: TRBJ2-1; v_call: TRBV3-1; d_call: .; cdr3_aa: CASSQGVRTNEQFF; cdr3_nt: TGTGCCAGCAGCCAAGGGGTCAGGACCAATGAGCAGTTCTTC
clone_size: many; j_call: TRBJ2-1; v_call: TRBV7-3; d_call: TRBD1; cdr3_aa: CASSSKSGQGNNEQFF; cdr3_nt: TGTGCCAGCAGTTCTAAGTCGGGACAGGGGAACAATGAGCAGTTCTTC
clone_size: .; j_call: TRBJ2-7; v_call: TRBV5-1; d_call: TRBD2; cdr3_aa: CASSMGTSAEQYF; cdr3_nt: TGCGCCAGCAGCATGGGGACTAGCGCCGAGCAGTACTTC